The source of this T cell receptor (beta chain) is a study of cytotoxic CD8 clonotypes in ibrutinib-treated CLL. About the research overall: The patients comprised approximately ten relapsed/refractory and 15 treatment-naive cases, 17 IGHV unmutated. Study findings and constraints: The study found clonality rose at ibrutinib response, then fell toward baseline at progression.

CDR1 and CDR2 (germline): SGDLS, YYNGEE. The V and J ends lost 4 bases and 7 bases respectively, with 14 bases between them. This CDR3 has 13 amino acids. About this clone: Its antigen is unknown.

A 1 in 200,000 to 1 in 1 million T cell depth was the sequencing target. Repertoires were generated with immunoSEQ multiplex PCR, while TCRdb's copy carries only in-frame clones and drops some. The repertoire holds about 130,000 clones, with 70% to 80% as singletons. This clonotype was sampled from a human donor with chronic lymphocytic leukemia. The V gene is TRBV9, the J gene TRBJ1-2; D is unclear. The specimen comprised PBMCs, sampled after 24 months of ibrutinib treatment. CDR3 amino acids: CASSPAWGSGYTF. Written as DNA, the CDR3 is TGTGCCAGCAGCCCCGCGTGGGGTAGTGGCTACACCTTC.